The TCR beta chain described here comes from a study of T cell responses to AZD1222 COVID-19 vaccine (dated by TCRdb to the early 2020s). With regard to the full study: Because spike-specific TCR depth and breadth did not differ between the two schedules, AZD1222 recipients who got a second dose at roughly 4 weeks were pooled with those who got a second dose at roughly 12 weeks. A total of 233 trial participants underwent TCR sequencing, of whom under 220 had received two doses of AZD1222 and 26 had received two doses of the MenACWY control vaccine. Enrollment into the trials was organized by age into subgroups of 18-55, 56-69 and 70-plus years, and those subgroups contained approximately 160, 26 and 62 TCR-sequenced participants, respectively.

The sample's time point label, decoded: baseline before first vaccination. Vaccinee samples came from UK trials COV001 and COV002, including a single-blind randomized controlled phase 2/3 trial of AZD1222 (ChAdOx1 nCoV-19) in healthy adults. Trial participant PBMC samples were collected at day 0 and day 28 after the second dose for TCRbeta chain sequencing. Its CDR3 holds 15 amino acids, cysteine through phenylalanine. The CDR3 DNA has 45 bases and is translated from base 1. Unmatched junction bases come to 7, with V trimmed by 6 bases and J by 4 bases. CDR1 MNHEY and CDR2 SVGEGT are derived from the germline V gene. Concerning this clone: Its antigen remains undetermined. Base qualities are not at hand, and no much larger clone is one base apart.

The CDR3 regions of human TCRbeta chains were subjected to immunosequencing. The paper's processing steps were these. Repertoire TCRs were matched against a reference library of SARS-CoV-2-specific TCRs generated with the MIRA antigen-specificity platform. Breadth meant the fraction of unique TCRs that were SARS-CoV-2-associated, whereas depth meant the fraction of total T cells that were SARS-CoV-2-associated. Using the MIRA data, every spike-specific TCR was mapped to the spike region that the TCR reacted to and assigned to either a CD4 or a CD8 class. Log10-transformed breadth and depth values were compared by one-way ANOVA with Sidak's multiple comparisons tests. What TCRdb holds here is the immuneACCESS table cut down to in-frame rearrangements. Part of the clones is not present; checked against another copy, under half of the missing clones reflect an unresolved V gene, and the others are unexplained. That table gives V, J and clone size, and the DNA gave D and trimming. This sample has more than 85,000 clones in its table, and 65% to 85% of those were observed once. In total, the top ten clones hold roughly 5% of the sample.

Study-level results and caveats: Participants were mostly white British and included more females than males, and it was suggested by the authors that clonal diversity may have been underestimated. Vaccine-associated CD4 TCRs spanned the whole spike protein, with dominant responses in regions 160-218 and 743-854. Because no day 14 peak-response samples were available, repertoires were characterized only after the peak T cell response. Nearly half of unique spike-specific TCRs reportedly recognized epitopes outside regions mutated in the B.1.351 and B.1.1.7 variants. Conclusions about previously exposed vaccinees were limited because only 6 or 7 AZD1222 recipients were SARS-CoV-2 seropositive at baseline. A significant rise in spike-specific TCR breadth and depth was observed after two AZD1222 doses relative to day 0 and relative to MenACWY recipients. In the small 56-69-year group, the increase in depth fell short of significance, most likely because of low power.

The rearranged chain carries TRBV6-2 or TRBV6-3 and TRBJ1-5; 9 bases in the junction line up with TRBD1. Sequenced here: peripheral blood, sampled on day 0 of AZD1222 vaccination. This clonotype originated in an adult in good health. The DNA sequence is as follows: TGTGCCAGCAGCAATACAGGGGGCGCGAATCAGCCCCAGCATTTT. This yields the protein CASSNTGGANQPQHF.